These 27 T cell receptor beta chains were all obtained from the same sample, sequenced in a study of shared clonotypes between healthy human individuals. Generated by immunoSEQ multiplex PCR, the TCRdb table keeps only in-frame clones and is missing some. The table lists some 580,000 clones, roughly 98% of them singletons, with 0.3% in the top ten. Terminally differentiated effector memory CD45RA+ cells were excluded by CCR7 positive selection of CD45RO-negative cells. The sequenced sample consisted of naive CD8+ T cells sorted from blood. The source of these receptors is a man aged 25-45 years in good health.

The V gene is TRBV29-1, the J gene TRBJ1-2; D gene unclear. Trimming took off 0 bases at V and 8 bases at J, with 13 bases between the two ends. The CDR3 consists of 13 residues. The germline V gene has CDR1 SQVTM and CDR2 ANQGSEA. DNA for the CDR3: TGCAGCGTTGAAGATCGCCAGTTCAGAGGCTACACCTTC. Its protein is CSVEDRQFRGYTF.

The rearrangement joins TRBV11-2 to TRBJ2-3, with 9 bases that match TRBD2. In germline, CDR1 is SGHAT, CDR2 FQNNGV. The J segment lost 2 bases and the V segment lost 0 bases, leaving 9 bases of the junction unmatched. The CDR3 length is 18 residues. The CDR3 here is CASSLDTLAGFTTDTQYF. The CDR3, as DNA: TGTGCCAGCAGCTTAGATACCCTAGCGGGATTCACCACAGATACGCAGTATTTT.

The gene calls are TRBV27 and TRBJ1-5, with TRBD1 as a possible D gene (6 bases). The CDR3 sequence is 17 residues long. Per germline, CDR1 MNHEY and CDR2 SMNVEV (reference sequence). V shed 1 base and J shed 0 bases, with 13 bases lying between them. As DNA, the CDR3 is TGTGCCAGCAGTTTATGGGGGGGGGCAAATAGCAATCAGCCCCAGCATTTT. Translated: CASSLWGGANSNQPQHF.

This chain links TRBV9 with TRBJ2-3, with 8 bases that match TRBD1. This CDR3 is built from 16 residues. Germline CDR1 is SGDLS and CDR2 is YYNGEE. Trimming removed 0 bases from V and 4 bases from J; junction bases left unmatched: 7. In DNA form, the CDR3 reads TGTGCCAGCAGCGTAGTCGTTGGACAGGGTTCAGATACGCAGTATTTT. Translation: CASSVVVGQGSDTQYF.

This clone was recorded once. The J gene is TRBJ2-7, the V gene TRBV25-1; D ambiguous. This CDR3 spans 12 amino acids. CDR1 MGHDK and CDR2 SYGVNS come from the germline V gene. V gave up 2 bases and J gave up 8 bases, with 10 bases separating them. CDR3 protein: CASSESTPKQYF. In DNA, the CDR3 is TGTGCCAGCAGTGAAAGCACCCCCAAGCAGTACTTC.

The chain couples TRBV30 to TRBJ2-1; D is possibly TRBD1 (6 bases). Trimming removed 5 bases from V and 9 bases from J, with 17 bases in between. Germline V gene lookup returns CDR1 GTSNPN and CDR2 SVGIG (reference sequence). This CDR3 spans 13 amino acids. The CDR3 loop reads CAWGNRVMGEQFF. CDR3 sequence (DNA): TGTGCCTGGGGAAACAGGGTTATGGGTGAGCAGTTCTTC.

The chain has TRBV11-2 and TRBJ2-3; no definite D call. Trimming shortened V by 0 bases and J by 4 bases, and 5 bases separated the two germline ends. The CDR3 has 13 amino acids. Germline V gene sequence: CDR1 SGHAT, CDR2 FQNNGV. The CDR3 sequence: CASSLDFPDTQYF. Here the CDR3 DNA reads TGTGCCAGCAGCTTAGATTTTCCAGATACGCAGTATTTT.

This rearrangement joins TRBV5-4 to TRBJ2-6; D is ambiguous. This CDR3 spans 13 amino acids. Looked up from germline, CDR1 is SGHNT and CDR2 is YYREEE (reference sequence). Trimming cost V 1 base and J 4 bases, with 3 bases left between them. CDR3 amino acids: CASSLQGANVLTF. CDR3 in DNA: TGTGCCAGCAGCTTGCAAGGGGCCAACGTCCTGACTTTC.

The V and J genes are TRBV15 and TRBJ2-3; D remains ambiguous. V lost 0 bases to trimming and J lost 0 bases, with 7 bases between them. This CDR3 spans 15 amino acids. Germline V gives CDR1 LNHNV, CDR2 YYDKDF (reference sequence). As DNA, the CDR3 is TGTGCCACCAGCAGAGACACGGCTAGCACAGATACGCAGTATTTT. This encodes CATSRDTASTDTQYF.

The chain's CDR3 is CASSPPPSSLSSYNEQFF. CDR3 in DNA: TGTGCCAGCTCACCTCCACCCTCTAGCCTCAGCTCCTACAATGAGCAGTTCTTC. The chain joins TRBV18 to TRBJ2-1; tentative D call: TRBD2 (5 bases). The CDR3 totals 18 residues. V lost 3 bases, J lost 0 bases, and 18 bases lay in between. Germline CDR1 reads KGHSH; CDR2 reads LQKENI.

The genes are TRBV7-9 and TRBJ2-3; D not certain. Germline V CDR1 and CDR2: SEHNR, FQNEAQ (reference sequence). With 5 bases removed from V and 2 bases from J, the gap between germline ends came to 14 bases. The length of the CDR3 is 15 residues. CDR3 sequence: CASSHLKGTTDTQYF. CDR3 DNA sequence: TGTGCCAGCAGCCACCTTAAGGGAACCACAGATACGCAGTATTTT. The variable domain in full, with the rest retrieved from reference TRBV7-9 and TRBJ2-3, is DTGVSQNPRHKITKRGQNVTFRCDPISEHNRLYWYRQTLGQGPEFLTYFQNEAQLEKSRLLSDRFSAERPKGSFSTLEIQRTEQGDSAMYLCASSHLKGTTDTQYFGPGTRLTVL.

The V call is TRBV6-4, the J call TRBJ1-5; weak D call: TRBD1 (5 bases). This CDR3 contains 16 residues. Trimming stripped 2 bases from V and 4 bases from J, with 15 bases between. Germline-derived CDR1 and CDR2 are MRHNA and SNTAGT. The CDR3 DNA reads TGTGCCAGCAGTGACCCGAAACGACAGCGTAATCAGCCCCAGCATTTT. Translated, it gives CASSDPKRQRNQPQHF.

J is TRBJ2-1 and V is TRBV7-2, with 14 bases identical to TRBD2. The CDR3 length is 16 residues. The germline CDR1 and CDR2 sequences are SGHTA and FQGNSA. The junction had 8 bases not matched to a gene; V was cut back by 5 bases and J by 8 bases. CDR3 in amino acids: CASSPRTSGRWDEQFF. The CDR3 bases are TGTGCCAGCAGCCCCAGGACTAGCGGGAGGTGGGATGAGCAGTTCTTC.

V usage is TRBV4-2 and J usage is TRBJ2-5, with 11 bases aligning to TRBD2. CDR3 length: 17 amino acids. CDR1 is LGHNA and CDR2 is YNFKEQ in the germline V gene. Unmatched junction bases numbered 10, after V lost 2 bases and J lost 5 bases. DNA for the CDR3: TGTGCCAGCAGCCAACTCGCACTAGCGGGAGATGAGGAGACCCAGTACTTC. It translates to CASSQLALAGDEETQYF.

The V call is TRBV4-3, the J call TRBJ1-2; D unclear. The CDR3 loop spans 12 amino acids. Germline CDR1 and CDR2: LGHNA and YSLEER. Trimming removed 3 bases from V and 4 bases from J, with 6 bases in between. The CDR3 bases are TGCGCCAGCAGCCAGGGAGTCTATGGCTACACCTTC. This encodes CASSQGVYGYTF.

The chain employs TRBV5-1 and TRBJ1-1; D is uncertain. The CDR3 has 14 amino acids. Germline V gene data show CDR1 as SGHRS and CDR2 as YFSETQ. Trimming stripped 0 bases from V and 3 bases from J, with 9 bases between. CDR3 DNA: TGCGCCAGCAGCTTGGCCGCAGGTTACACTGAAGCTTTCTTT. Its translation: CASSLAAGYTEAFF.

Here the CDR3 DNA reads TGTGCCAGCAGCTTGGGACTAGCGGGGCTAAGCTCCTACGAGCAGTACTTC. This encodes CASSLGLAGLSSYEQYF. This chain links TRBV11-2 with TRBJ2-7; 13 bases agree with TRBD2. The trim removed 3 bases at V and 0 bases at J, leaving 5 bases unmatched. Germline assignment: CDR1 SGHAT and CDR2 FQNNGV. There are 17 residues in the CDR3.

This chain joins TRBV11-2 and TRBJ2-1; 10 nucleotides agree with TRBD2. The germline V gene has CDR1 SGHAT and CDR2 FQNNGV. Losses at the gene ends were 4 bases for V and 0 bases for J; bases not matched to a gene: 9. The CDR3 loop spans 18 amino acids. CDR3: CASSSAASGGHSYNEQFF. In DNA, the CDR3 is TGTGCCAGCAGCTCGGCCGCTAGCGGGGGCCACTCCTACAATGAGCAGTTCTTC.

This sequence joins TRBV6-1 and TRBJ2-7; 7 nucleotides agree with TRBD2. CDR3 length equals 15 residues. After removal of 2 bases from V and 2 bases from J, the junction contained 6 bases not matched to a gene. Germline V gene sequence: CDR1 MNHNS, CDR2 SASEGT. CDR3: CASSESGAPTYEQYF. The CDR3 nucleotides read TGTGCCAGCAGTGAAAGCGGGGCGCCAACCTACGAGCAGTACTTC.

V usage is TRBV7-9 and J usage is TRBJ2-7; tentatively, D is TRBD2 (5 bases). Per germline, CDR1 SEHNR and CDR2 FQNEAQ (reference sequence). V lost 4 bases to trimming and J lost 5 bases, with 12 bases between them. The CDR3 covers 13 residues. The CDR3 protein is CASSSELVDEQYF. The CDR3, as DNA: TGTGCCAGCAGCTCCGAACTAGTCGACGAGCAGTACTTC. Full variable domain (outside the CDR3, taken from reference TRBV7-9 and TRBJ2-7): DTGVSQNPRHKITKRGQNVTFRCDPISEHNRLYWYRQTLGQGPEFLTYFQNEAQLEKSRLLSDRFSAERPKGSFSTLEIQRTEQGDSAMYLCASSSELVDEQYFGPGTRLTVT.

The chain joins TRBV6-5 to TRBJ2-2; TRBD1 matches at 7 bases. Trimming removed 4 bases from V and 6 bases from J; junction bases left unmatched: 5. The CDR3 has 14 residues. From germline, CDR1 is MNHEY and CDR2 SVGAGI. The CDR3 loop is CASSSGTVPGELFF. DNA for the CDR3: TGTGCCAGCAGTTCCGGGACAGTTCCCGGGGAGCTGTTTTTT.

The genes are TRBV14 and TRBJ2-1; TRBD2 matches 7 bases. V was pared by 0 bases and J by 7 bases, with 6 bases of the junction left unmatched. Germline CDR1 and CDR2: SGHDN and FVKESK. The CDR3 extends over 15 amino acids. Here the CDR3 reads CASSQDSGGWNEQFF. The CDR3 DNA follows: TGTGCCAGCAGCCAAGATTCGGGAGGATGGAATGAGCAGTTCTTC. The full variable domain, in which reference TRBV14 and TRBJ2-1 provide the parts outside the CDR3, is EAGVTQFPSHSVIEKGQTVTLRCDPISGHDNLYWYRRVMGKEIKFLLHFVKESKQDESGMPNNRFLAERTGGTYSTLKVQPAELEDSGVYFCASSQDSGGWNEQFFGPGTRLTVL.

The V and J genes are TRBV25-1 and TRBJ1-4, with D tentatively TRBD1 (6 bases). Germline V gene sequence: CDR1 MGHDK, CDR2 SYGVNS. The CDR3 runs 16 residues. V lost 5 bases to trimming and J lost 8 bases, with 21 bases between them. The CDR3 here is CASSPPGEMLREKLFF. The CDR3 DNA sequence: TGTGCCAGCAGTCCCCCAGGGGAAATGTTGCGAGAAAAACTGTTTTTT.

The CDR3 coding sequence is TGCAGCCCAGAACTAGCGGGTCGAGATACGCAGTATTTT. Protein sequence: CSPELAGRDTQYF. The V gene is TRBV29-1, the J gene TRBJ2-3; 9 bases fit TRBD2. Trimming cost V 8 bases and J 5 bases; bases outside gene matches: 8. There are 13 residues in the CDR3. Germline values: CDR1 SQVTM, CDR2 ANQGSEA.

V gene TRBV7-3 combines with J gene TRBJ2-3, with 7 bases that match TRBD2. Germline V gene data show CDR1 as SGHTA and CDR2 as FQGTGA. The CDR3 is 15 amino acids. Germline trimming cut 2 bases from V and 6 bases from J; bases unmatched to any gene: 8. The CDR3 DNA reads TGTGCCAGCAGCTTACTCGCGGGAGTTCGGGATACGCAGTATTTT. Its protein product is CASSLLAGVRDTQYF.

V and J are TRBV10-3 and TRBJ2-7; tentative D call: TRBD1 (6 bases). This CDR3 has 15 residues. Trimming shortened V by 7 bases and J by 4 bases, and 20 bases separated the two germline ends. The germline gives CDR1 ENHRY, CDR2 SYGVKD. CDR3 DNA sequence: TGTGCCATCAATTCCCTCCCGGGACAACTATACGAGCAGTACTTC. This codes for CAINSLPGQLYEQYF.

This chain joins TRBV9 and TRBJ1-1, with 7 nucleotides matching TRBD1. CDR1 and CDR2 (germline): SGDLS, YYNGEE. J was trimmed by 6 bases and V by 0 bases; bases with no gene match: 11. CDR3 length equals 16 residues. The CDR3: CASSVASGRGIAEAFF. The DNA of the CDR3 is TGTGCCAGCAGCGTAGCTTCGGGCAGGGGGATTGCTGAAGCTTTCTTT.